This T cell receptor beta chain was identified during a study of blood T cell repertoires in COVID-19. Study-wide background: There were acute and convalescent COVID-19 samples, and they came from the United States, Italy and Spain. Sources were T cells, B-cell-depleted T cells, or PBMCs; the material itself was cDNA or gDNA.

In the original analysis: Nucleated cell counts were estimated from reference gene primer amplification. TCRdb keeps only in-frame clones here, not all; method: immunoSEQ multiplex PCR. V, J and clone size were drawn from that table, and D and trimming were deduced from the DNA. The sample consists of fewer than 85,000 clones, about 79% of them appearing once. The germline CDR1 and CDR2 sequences are GTSNPN and SVGIG (reference sequence). The CDR3 has 15 residues. Trimming at V came to 3 bases and at J to 4 bases, leaving 4 bases not matched to a gene. This TCR derives from a woman aged 60 to 75 with acute or convalescent COVID-19. Input material: peripheral blood. This rearrangement joins TRBV30 to TRBJ2-1; TRBD2 aligns across 12 bases. The CDR3 sequence is CAWSGLAGTYNEQFF. The DNA for the CDR3 is TGTGCCTGGAGCGGACTAGCGGGGACATACAATGAGCAGTTCTTC.